This T cell receptor beta chain was found in a study of blood T cell repertoires in COVID-19. Across the whole study: T cells, B-cell-depleted T cells, or PBMCs supplied cDNA or gDNA.

The V end lost 3 bases, the J end lost 1 base, and 16 bases lay between the germline ends. This CDR3 has 15 amino acids. CDR1 DFQATT and CDR2 SNEGSKA come from the germline V gene (reference sequence). Produced via immunoSEQ multiplex PCR; TCRdb's table is partial and in-frame only. The sample has roughly 190,000 clones, roughly nine tenths seen once. The specimen sequenced was peripheral blood. The chain employs TRBV20-1 and TRBJ2-7, with D possibly matching TRBD2 (6 bases). This sequence was found in a man aged 30 to 39 with acute or convalescent COVID-19. For the CDR3, the DNA is TGCAGTGCTAGTATTAAGCGGGTCCCTTCCTACGAGCAGTACTTC. This encodes CSASIKRVPSYEQYF.